This record concerns one T cell receptor (beta chain) sequence. Its antigen remains unknown. The data originate from a study of cytomegalovirus exposure and HLA in healthy donors. Findings of the study overall: There were several of the most significant clusters that appeared linked to common viral pathogens in a later analysis.

Researchers ran the PCR with 60 Vbeta and 13 Jbeta primers. Generated by immunoSEQ multiplex PCR, the TCRdb table keeps only in-frame clones and is missing some. The profile shows around 130,000 clones, more than 8% of them singletons. Sequencing was done on a sample of PBMCs. The source of this sequence is a man aged 35 to 55 in good health and CMV-seronegative.

This CDR3 reads CASSPLIMNTEAFF. The CDR3 coding sequence is TGTGCCAGCAGCCCACTAATTATGAACACTGAAGCTTTCTTT. The chain joins TRBV5-6 to TRBJ1-1; D gene unclear. This CDR3 is 14 amino acids long. Trimming removed 4 bases from V and 0 bases from J, with 10 bases in between. Germline CDR1 SGHDT, CDR2 YYEEEE. Full variable domain (missing parts from reference TRBV5-6 and TRBJ1-1): DAGVTQSPTHLIKTRGQQVTLRCSPKSGHDTVSWYQQALGQGPQFIFQYYEEEERQRGNFPDRFSGHQFPNYSSELNVNALLLGDSALYLCASSPLIMNTEAFFGQGTRLTVV.